What follows describes a single T cell receptor beta chain. What this receptor recognizes is not known. Base qualities are not at hand, and no much larger clone is one base apart. These data come from a study of T-cell memory formation after mild COVID-19 (dated by TCRdb to 2020 to 2022). Turning to the overall study: TCR sequence clusters from the two donors were largely donor specific. The cohort was made up of two young adult volunteers, one female and one male, who were previously healthy. In two donors, T-cell clones that expanded and contracted after mild COVID-19 were followed by sequencing TCRalpha and TCRbeta repertoires longitudinally.

General conclusions and limits of the study: The study covered only a couple of mild cases, and larger cohorts including severe cases with pre-infection samples were considered necessary. Some responding clones were detected in pre-infection memory, suggesting pre-existing cross-reactive memory T cells joined the SARS-CoV-2 response. Clones contracting from day 15 to 85 had balanced CD4/CD8 phenotypes, while a second wave expanding from day 15 to 37 was biased towards CD4+. Contracting CD4+ clones were found mainly in CM and EM memory subsets, while CD8+ clones were enriched in EMRA. SARS-CoV-2 specificity of the second-wave clones peaking on day 37 was not confirmed.

As encoded in the germline V gene (reference sequence), CDR1 is SSHAT while CDR2 is FNYEAQ. V is trimmed back by 1 base and J by 3 bases, and the junction contains 5 bases that no gene match accounts for. Measured from the cysteine to the phenylalanine, the CDR3 is 15 residues long. Only the CDR3 DNA is retained, 45 bases long and in frame from the first base. Ficoll-Paque density gradient centrifugation was the method used to isolate PBMCs. The instrument given in TCRdb is Illumina NovaSeq 6000. TCRalpha and TCRbeta cDNA libraries were built by 5'RACE with constant-segment primers, adding sample barcodes and unique molecular identifiers. Trizol reagent was used to extract RNA from every sample. Libraries were amplified in two PCR steps, with a second sample barcode and Illumina TruSeq adapters added in the second step. The libraries were sequenced on an Illumina NovaSeq using 2 x 150 bp paired-end reads. In the authors' own workflow: The reads were demultiplexed and collapsed into UMI-guided consensus sequences using migec v1.2.7. Using mixcr v2.1.11, UMI consensuses were aligned to TRA and TRB V and J templates and then assembled into clonotypes. A clonotype was counted as expanded or contracted only if both edgeR and NoisET called the change significant, with noise models trained on biological replicates. For edgeR calls, the cutoffs were a false discovery rate-adjusted p below 0.01 and a log2 fold-change threshold of 1. As an exploratory analysis of dynamics, PCA with hierarchical clustering was applied to max-normalized trajectories of the 1000 most abundant clonotypes. Each responding clone was given a CD4 or CD8 phenotype based on the CD4+ and CD8+ repertoires, which had been sequenced separately. TCRdb trimmed the raw reads at Q25, called clones with MiXCR and kept productive beta chains. A single entry per CDR3 protein holds the most common genes and DNA from its merged rows. The V and J calls shown here were made by TCRdb, not taken from the authors' results. The sample includes roughly 52,000 distinct CDR3 sequences, with more than 8% observed a single time. The ten largest clonotypes hold more than 0.95% of the sample.

The TCR sequence derives from a man younger than 30 who had mild COVID-19 (a few samples of this study predate the infection). The sample titles of this study are shuffled in the database, so cell type and time point are left out; the donor was told from shared clones. The chain uses TRBV7-7 and TRBJ2-7, and 8 junction bases match TRBD1. Specimen: PBMCs or a T cell subset sorted from them (not recorded which). This receptor carries the CDR3 CASSLGTGKYYEQYF. The DNA reads TGTGCCAGCAGCTTAGGGACAGGGAAATACTACGAGCAGTACTTC.